This entry concerns a single TCR beta chain. The antigen is unknown. The data derive from a study of shared clonotypes between healthy human individuals. Study observations and caveats: In this cohort, only blood was sampled, and tissue repertoires likely differ. There were few donors, and this limited the genetic and exposure-history diversity represented.

The CDR3 totals 14 residues. Trimming took 3 bases from V and 3 from J, leaving 12 bases between them. Germline lookup yields CDR1 SQVTM and CDR2 ANQGSEA. The authors divided CD4+ cells into CD45RA+ naive and CD45RA-negative memory subsets. Deep-level assay runs were performed. Assay used: immunoSEQ multiplex PCR; TCRdb lists only in-frame clones, some missing. This table has more than 400,000 clones, roughly 95% appearing once. The source material was naive CD4+ T cells sorted from blood. Sample subset: CD45RA+ positively selected. The chain couples TRBV29-1 to TRBJ2-1; a weak D match, TRBD1 (5 bases). This clonotype originated in a woman younger than 45 in good health. The CDR3 DNA reads as TGCAGCGTTGAGCAGGGCGGTTACTACAATGAGCAGTTCTTC. It codes for CSVEQGGYYNEQFF.